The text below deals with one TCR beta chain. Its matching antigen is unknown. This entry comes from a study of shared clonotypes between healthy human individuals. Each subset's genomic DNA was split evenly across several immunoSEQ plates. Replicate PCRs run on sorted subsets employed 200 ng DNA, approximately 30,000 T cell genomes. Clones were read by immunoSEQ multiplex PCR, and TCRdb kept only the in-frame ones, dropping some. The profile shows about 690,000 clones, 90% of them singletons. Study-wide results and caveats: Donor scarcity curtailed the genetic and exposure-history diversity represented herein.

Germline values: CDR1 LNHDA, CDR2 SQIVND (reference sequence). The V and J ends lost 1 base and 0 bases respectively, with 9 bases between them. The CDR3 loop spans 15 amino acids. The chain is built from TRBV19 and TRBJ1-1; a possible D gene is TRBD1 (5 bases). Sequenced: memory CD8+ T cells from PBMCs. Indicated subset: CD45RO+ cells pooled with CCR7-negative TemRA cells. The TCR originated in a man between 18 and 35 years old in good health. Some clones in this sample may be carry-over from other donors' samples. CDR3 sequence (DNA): TGTGCCAGTAGTATAGCTGGGGGGATGAACACTGAAGCTTTCTTT. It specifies CASSIAGGMNTEAFF.